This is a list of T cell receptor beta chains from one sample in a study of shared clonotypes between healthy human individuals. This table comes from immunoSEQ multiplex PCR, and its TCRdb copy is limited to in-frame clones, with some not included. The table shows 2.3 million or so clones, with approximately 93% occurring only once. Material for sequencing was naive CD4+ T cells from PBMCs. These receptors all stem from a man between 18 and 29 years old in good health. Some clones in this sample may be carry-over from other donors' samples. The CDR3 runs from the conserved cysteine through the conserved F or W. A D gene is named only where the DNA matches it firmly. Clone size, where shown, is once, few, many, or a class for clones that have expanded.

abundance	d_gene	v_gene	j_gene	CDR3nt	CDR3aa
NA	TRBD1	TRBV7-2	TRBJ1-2	TGTGCCAGCAGCTTAGGACAGGGAAGTGGCTACACCTTC	CASSLGQGSGYTF
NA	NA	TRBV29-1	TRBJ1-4	TGCAGCGTTGAGAGGGGGAGCGGCGAAAAACTGTTTTTT	CSVERGSGEKLFF
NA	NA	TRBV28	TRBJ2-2	TGTGCCAGCGGACCGTACCTGAACACCGGGGAGCTGTTTTTT	CASGPYLNTGELFF
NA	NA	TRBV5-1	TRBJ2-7	TGCGCCAGCAGCTTGAGGTCGGATTCCTACGAGCAGTACTTC	CASSLRSDSYEQYF
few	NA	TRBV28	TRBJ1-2	TGTGCCAGCAGTTTATCCCTCAACAGCTATGGCTACACCTTC	CASSLSLNSYGYTF
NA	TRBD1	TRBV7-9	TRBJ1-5	TGTGCCAGCAGCTTAGTGGGACAGGGCAATCAGCCCCAGCATTTT	CASSLVGQGNQPQHF
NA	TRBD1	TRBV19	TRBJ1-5	TGTGCCAGTAGTATCCCAGGGGGGGACAATCAGCCCCAGCATTTT	CASSIPGGDNQPQHF
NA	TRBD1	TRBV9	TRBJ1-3	TGTGCCAGCAGCCCCGGGGACAGATTCTCTGGAAACACCATATATTTT	CASSPGDRFSGNTIYF
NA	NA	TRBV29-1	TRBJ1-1	TGCAGCGCTCTCAGACAGGTAACTGGCACTGAAGCTTTCTTT	CSALRQVTGTEAFF
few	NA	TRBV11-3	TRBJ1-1	TGTGCCAGCAGCCTCGGAGGTGAAGCTTTCTTT	CASSLGGEAFF
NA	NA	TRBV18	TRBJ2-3	TGTGCCAGCTCCCTCTCCACAGATACGCAGTATTTT	CASSLSTDTQYF
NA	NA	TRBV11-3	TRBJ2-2	TGTGCCAGCAGCGTAGGGACCACCTCCAACACCGGGGAGCTGTTTTTT	CASSVGTTSNTGELFF
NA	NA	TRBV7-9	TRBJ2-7	TGTGCCAGCAGCTCCGACGGAGCTAGGAGCTACGAGCAGTACTTC	CASSSDGARSYEQYF
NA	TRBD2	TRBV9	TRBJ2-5	TGTGCCAGCAGCGCCCTGGGCGGGAGGGCCTGGGAGACCCAGTACTTC	CASSALGGRAWETQYF
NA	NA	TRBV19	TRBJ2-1	TGTGCCAGTAGTATCACCGGGACGGGGGCTGAGCAGTTCTTC	CASSITGTGAEQFF
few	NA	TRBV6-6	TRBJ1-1	TGTGCCAGCAGTACAGGGAGGACTGAAGCTTTCTTT	CASSTGRTEAFF
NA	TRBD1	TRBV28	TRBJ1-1	TGTGCCAGCAGTTCCCCTGGACAGGTAGCTTTCTTT	CASSSPGQVAFF
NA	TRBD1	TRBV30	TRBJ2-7	TGTGCCTGGAAAGGAGTAGGGGGCGCCGGGTCCGAGCAGTACTTC	CAWKGVGGAGSEQYF
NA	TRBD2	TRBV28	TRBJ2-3	TGTGCCAGCAGTCCACCCGCTCGACTAGCGGGAGTGGCAGATACGCAGTATTTT	CASSPPARLAGVADTQYF
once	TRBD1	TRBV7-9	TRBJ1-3	TGTGCCAGCAGCGTGGACAGGGGGACTGGAAACACCATATATTTT	CASSVDRGTGNTIYF
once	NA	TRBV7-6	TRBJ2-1	TGTGCCAGCAGCTCCGGCCCAGGGCCCTACAATGAGCAGTTCTTC	CASSSGPGPYNEQFF
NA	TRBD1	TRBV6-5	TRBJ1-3	TGTGCCAGCAGTTCGCCGGGACAGAGAACTGGAAACACCATATATTTT	CASSSPGQRTGNTIYF
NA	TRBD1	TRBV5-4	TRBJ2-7	TGTGCCAGCAGCATAAAACCGGGACAGGCCTACGAGCAGTACTTC	CASSIKPGQAYEQYF
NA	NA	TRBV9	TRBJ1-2	TGTGCCAGCAGCGTAGGTGCGGGGTCTGGTAACTATGGCTACACCTTC	CASSVGAGSGNYGYTF
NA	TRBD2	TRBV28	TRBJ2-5	TGTGCCACCGATCGGGCCCGGACTAGCGGGAGCCGGTACCAAGAGACCCAGTACTTC	CATDRARTSGSRYQETQYF
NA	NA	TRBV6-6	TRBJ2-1	TGTGCCAGCAGTGCCCTCCGGTGGGGTGAGCAGTTCTTC	CASSALRWGEQFF
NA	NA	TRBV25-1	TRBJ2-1	TGTGCCAGCAACCTTTATGGACCCGAGGATGAGCAGTTCTTC	CASNLYGPEDEQFF
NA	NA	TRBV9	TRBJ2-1	TGTGCCAGCAGCGTAGGGCCTCCAGAGTGGCATGAGCAGTTCTTC	CASSVGPPEWHEQFF
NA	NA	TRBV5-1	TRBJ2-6	TGCGCCAGCAGCTTGAGTAACCCCTCTGGGGCCAACGTCCTGACTTTC	CASSLSNPSGANVLTF
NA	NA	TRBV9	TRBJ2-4	TGTGCCAGCAGCGTAGGACCAGAGCTAGCCAAAAACATTCAGTACTTC	CASSVGPELAKNIQYF
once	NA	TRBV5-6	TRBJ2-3	TGTGCCAGCAGCAAGGGGGGGGAGGGCACAGATACGCAGTATTTT	CASSKGGEGTDTQYF
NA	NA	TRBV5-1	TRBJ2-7	TGCGCCAGCAAGGACCGGACTGGAAACTACGAGCAGTACTTC	CASKDRTGNYEQYF
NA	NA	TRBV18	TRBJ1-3	TGTGCCAGCTTGGGATCTGCAAACACCATATATTTT	CASLGSANTIYF
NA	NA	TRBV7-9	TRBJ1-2	TGTGCCAGCAGCTTATCGGGGAAGGAGGGCTACACCTTC	CASSLSGKEGYTF